The clone carrying this T cell receptor beta chain was observed once. Its target is not known. With 60 Vbeta and 13 Jbeta primers, the PCR was carried out. Methods used by the authors: In a later analysis, some 80 million unique TCR beta chains included roughly 11 million shared by two or more donors. Profiling relied on immunoSEQ multiplex PCR, and the TCRdb table lists in-frame clones only, not all of them. V and J calls and clone size come straight from that table; D and trimming were deduced from the DNA. Among over 95,000 clones, about 78% were seen once, and the ten largest hold around 10%. From germline, CDR1 is KGHSH and CDR2 LQKENI. The CDR3 runs 13 residues. Trimming removed 3 bases from V and 5 bases from J; junction bases left unmatched: 2. The sample comes from a study of cytomegalovirus exposure and HLA in healthy donors. Overall study findings and caveats: Certain sequence variants were highly shared and formed a cluster, and this cluster was likely a sequencing artifact.

The gene calls are TRBV18 and TRBJ2-7, with TRBD1 matching over 9 bases. The clonotype was recovered from a woman aged 40-49 years in good health and CMV-seropositive. Sequenced sample: PBMCs. CDR3 region: CASSPGQGNEQYF. The CDR3 DNA reads TGTGCCAGCTCACCGGGACAGGGAAACGAGCAGTACTTC.